Sequencing of this TCR beta chain was carried out in a study of CD8 T cells in ankylosing spondylitis. General observations from the study: As reported, disease-linked clones showed significant enrichment in matched ankylosing spondylitis synovial fluid. Clones linked with disease were CD8+ and fairly uncommon in the peripheral blood.

As for this clonotype: Its matching antigen is unknown.

V gave up 4 bases and J gave up 8 bases, with 16 bases separating them. The CDR3 totals 15 residues. Germline assignment: CDR1 SGHRS and CDR2 YFSETQ. Quantitative barcoded 5'-RACE was used to prepare TCR beta libraries. TCRdb analysed the 5' RACE reads with MiXCR anew, one entry per CDR3 protein. The table has some 340,000 distinct CDR3 sequences, 14% to 15% seen once. The rearrangement joins TRBV5-1 to TRBJ1-6; D is perhaps TRBD1 (5 bases). The sequence derives from a male donor with ankylosing spondylitis or in good health (not recorded which). The sample comprised blood, either unsorted or a sorted T cell fraction (not recorded which). The CDR3 loop reads CASSQFSREDSPLHF. CDR3 DNA sequence: TGCGCCAGCAGCCAATTCTCCAGGGAAGATTCACCCCTCCACTTT.